Listed here are 29 T cell receptor beta chains from one sample, sequenced in a study of memory CD4+ T cells and cytomegalovirus serostatus. Here immunoSEQ multiplex PCR was the method, and the copy in TCRdb shows in-frame clones only, minus some. Among tens of thousands of clones listed, approximately 85% were seen once. The sort gate was single viable CD3+CD4+CD8-CD45RO+ cells for memory CD4+ T cells. The sequenced sample consisted of memory CD4+ T cells from blood. The receptors come from an adult in good health and CMV-seronegative.

In regard to this clone: One junction end disagrees with the germline gene, perhaps due to a read error. The DNA of the CDR3 is TGCGCCAGCAGCTTGAACGGGGGACAGGGCACACCCAATTTC. This gives the protein CASSLNGGQGTPNF. This chain uses TRBV5-1 with TRBJ2-7; 9 bases map to TRBD1. The CDR3 is 14 residues long. Germline V gene sequence: CDR1 SGHRS, CDR2 YFSETQ.

This rearrangement joins TRBV6-6 to TRBJ2-7; TRBD1 matches 7 bases. Per the germline V gene, CDR1 is MNHNY and CDR2 is SVGAGI (reference sequence). The length of the CDR3 is 14 residues. V lost 0 bases to trimming and J lost 6 bases; unmatched junction nucleotides: 5. This CDR3 is CASSYSGTVSEQYF. The CDR3 DNA is TGTGCCAGCAGTTACTCCGGGACAGTAAGCGAGCAGTACTTC.

The chain carries TRBV11-2 and TRBJ2-2, with a tentative D call TRBD1 (5 bases). CDR1 is SGHAT, CDR2 FQNNGV, per germline. The length of the CDR3 is 16 residues. V was pared by 2 bases and J by 5 bases, with 15 bases between. This chain's CDR3 is CASSLRQGMSTGELFF. The CDR3 DNA reads TGTGCCAGCAGCTTAAGGCAGGGCATGTCTACCGGGGAGCTGTTTTTT.

The J gene is TRBJ2-1, the V gene TRBV6-1; 8 bases agree with TRBD1. CDR1 MNHNS and CDR2 SASEGT come from the germline V gene. The length of the CDR3 is 15 residues. J gave up 2 bases and V 8 bases, and 8 bases lay outside the gene matches. CDR3 residues: CASGAADRAYNEQFF. The CDR3 region has the DNA TGTGCCAGCGGGGCAGCGGACAGGGCCTACAATGAGCAGTTCTTC.

The chain links TRBV21-1 to TRBJ1-4. TRBV21-1 is labeled a pseudogene. This CDR3 region has 16 residues. CDR3 coding DNA: TGTGCCAGCAGCAAAAAAGGCGGGGCCCGGCCTGAAAAACTGTTTTTT. It specifies CASSKKGGARPEKLFF.

The genes are TRBV7-6 and TRBJ1-5, with D perhaps matching TRBD1 (6 bases). V was clipped by 1 base and J by 5 bases, with 9 bases between them. This CDR3 is 14 amino acids long. Germline V CDR1 and CDR2: SGHVS, FNYEAQ. Written as DNA, the CDR3 is TGTGCCAGCAGCTTAGTGAAGGGGGATCAGCCCCAGCATTTT. Amino acids: CASSLVKGDQPQHF.

The chain links TRBV19 to TRBJ1-1; tentative D call: TRBD1 (5 bases). This CDR3 is built from 16 residues. Germline lookup yields CDR1 LNHDA and CDR2 SQIVND (reference sequence). V lost 6 bases to trimming and J lost 6 bases, with 23 bases between them. This chain's CDR3 is CASRYGAREGEPEAFF. CDR3 nucleotide sequence: TGTGCCAGTAGATACGGGGCTCGGGAGGGTGAGCCTGAAGCTTTCTTT.

This rearrangement joins TRBV11-2 to TRBJ2-1; 10 bases fit TRBD2. CDR1 and CDR2 from the germline V gene are SGHAT and FQNNGV. V was clipped by 5 bases and J by 13 bases; unmatched bases: 11. The CDR3 runs 14 residues. CDR3 DNA: TGTGCCAGCAGCCCCGACTTAGCGGGGGGTCTACAGTTCTTC. Its protein is CASSPDLAGGLQFF. Based on the CDR3 plus reference TRBV11-2 and TRBJ2-1, the full variable domain is EAGVAQSPRYKIIEKRQSVAFWCNPISGHATLYWYQQILGQGPKLLIQFQNNGVVDDSQLPKDRFSAERLKGVDSTLKIQPAKLEDSAVYLCASSPDLAGGLQFFGPGTRLTVL.

This chain connects TRBV4-1 to TRBJ1-3; TRBD1 agrees at 8 bases. Per germline, CDR1 MGHRA and CDR2 YSYEKL. The CDR3 runs 16 residues. V trimming: 2 bases; J trimming: 4 bases; junction bases outside the gene matches: 7. The CDR3, as DNA: TGCGCCAGCAGCCAACCCCGGACAGGGTTGGGAAACACCATATATTTT. This codes for CASSQPRTGLGNTIYF.

The table lists this clone with a few counts. The chain uses TRBV2 and TRBJ1-2; 7 bases fit TRBD1. V lost 7 bases, J lost 5 bases, and 7 bases stayed unmatched. The CDR3 is 13 residues long. Germline values: CDR1 SNHLY, CDR2 FYNNEI. In DNA, the CDR3 is TGTGCCAGCATTCGGGACAGCAGATATGGCTACACCTTC. Amino acids: CASIRDSRYGYTF.

This sequence joins TRBV29-1 and TRBJ1-1; tentative D call: TRBD1 (5 bases). Trimming shortened V by 3 bases and J by 0 bases, and 8 bases separated the two germline ends. CDR1 SQVTM and CDR2 ANQGSEA come from the germline V gene. This CDR3 is built from 13 residues. CDR3: CSVERGLNTEAFF. CDR3 coding DNA: TGCAGCGTTGAGAGGGGTCTGAACACTGAAGCTTTCTTT.

J is TRBJ2-5 and V is TRBV2; 11 bases agree with TRBD1. The junction had 6 bases not matched to a gene; V was cut back by 6 bases and J by 6 bases. The germline V gene encodes CDR1 SNHLY and CDR2 FYNNEI. The CDR3 contains 14 residues. CDR3 region: CASSGQGALKTQYF. CDR3 in DNA: TGTGCCAGCAGCGGACAGGGGGCCCTCAAGACCCAGTACTTC.

This rearrangement joins TRBV28 to TRBJ2-5; D is unclear. V lost 6 bases to trimming and J lost 0 bases, with 14 bases between them. Germline values: CDR1 MDHEN, CDR2 SYDVKM. The CDR3 contains 15 residues. CDR3 in amino acids: CASSARLGYQETQYF. CDR3 coding DNA: TGTGCCAGCAGCGCCAGACTCGGGTACCAAGAGACCCAGTACTTC.

The J gene is TRBJ1-1, the V gene TRBV7-3; D is unclear. Trimming left V 0 bases short and J 1 base short, with 6 bases between. The CDR3 runs to 14 residues. Germline V gene sequence: CDR1 SGHTA, CDR2 FQGTGA. In DNA form, the CDR3 reads TGTGCCAGCAGCTTAACGGACGGGAACACTGAAGCTTTCTTT. Translated: CASSLTDGNTEAFF.

This chain links TRBV30 with TRBJ1-4; D remains unclear. The CDR3 loop spans 13 amino acids. Trimming cost V 1 base and J 5 bases, with 8 bases left between them. Germline V lookup: CDR1 GTSNPN, CDR2 SVGIG (reference sequence). Written as DNA, the CDR3 is TGTGCCTGGAGTGGGGCAGAAAATGAAAAACTGTTTTTT. Translated, it gives CAWSGAENEKLFF.

The J gene is TRBJ1-4, the V gene TRBV18; TRBD1 agrees at 8 bases. Germline assignment: CDR1 KGHSH and CDR2 LQKENI. The trim removed 5 bases at V and 3 bases at J, leaving 2 bases unmatched. This CDR3 has 14 residues. CDR3 DNA: TGTGCCAGCTCATGGACAGGGTCTAATGAAAAACTGTTTTTT. Its protein is CASSWTGSNEKLFF. Filled out from reference TRBV18 and TRBJ1-4, the complete variable domain reads NAGVMQNPRHLVRRRGQEARLRCSPMKGHSHVYWYRQLPEEGLKFMVYLQKENIIDESGMPKERFSAEFPKEGPSILRIQQVVRGDSAAYFCASSWTGSNEKLFFGSGTQLSVL.

The rearrangement joins TRBV18 to TRBJ2-5; tentative D call: TRBD1 (8 bases). In germline, CDR1 is KGHSH, CDR2 LQKENI. V lost 3 bases to trimming and J lost 5 bases, with 25 bases between them. The CDR3 totals 18 residues. CDR3 sequence (DNA): TGTGCCAGCTCACCTTCCCGAGGAACAGGGGGAGCGGGGGAGACCCAGTACTTC. Translating gives CASSPSRGTGGAGETQYF.

The rearrangement links TRBV7-2 to TRBJ2-7; 7 bases agree with TRBD1. This CDR3 is built from 15 residues. Unmatched junction bases numbered 8, after V lost 1 base and J lost 5 bases. CDR1 and CDR2 (germline): SGHTA, FQGNSA. The CDR3 nucleotides are TGTGCCAGCAGCTTAGGGGCAGGGGGTTTCAACGAGCAGTACTTC. It translates to CASSLGAGGFNEQYF.

The chain employs TRBV5-4 and TRBJ1-3; D remains unclear. V was cut by 1 base and J by 0 bases, with 11 bases left in between. The CDR3 loop spans 16 amino acids. Germline CDR1 SGHNT, CDR2 YYREEE (reference sequence). DNA for the CDR3: TGTGCCAGCAGCTTGCCGGACGCCAACTCTGGAAACACCATATATTTT. Translation gives CASSLPDANSGNTIYF.

The CDR3, as DNA: TGTGCCAGCAGTGACAGAAGGACAGGGTACTATGGCTACACCTTC. It encodes CASSDRRTGYYGYTF. V gene TRBV6-4 combines with J gene TRBJ1-2; TRBD1 matches 8 bases. CDR1 MRHNA and CDR2 SNTAGT come from the germline V gene. The ends lost 2 bases at V and 3 bases at J; junction bases unmatched: 5. The CDR3 sequence is 15 residues long.

The chain is built from TRBV5-4 and TRBJ2-7; 10 positions match TRBD2. V shed 4 bases, J shed 3 bases, and the junction held 7 bases outside the gene matches. The germline V gene encodes CDR1 SGHNT and CDR2 YYREEE (reference sequence). The CDR3 spans 15 residues. The CDR3 here is CASSAWTSGNYEQYF. The CDR3 DNA reads as TGTGCCAGCAGCGCATGGACTAGCGGAAACTACGAGCAGTACTTC.

The chain recombines TRBV7-8 with TRBJ1-5; D is undetermined. Germline assignment: CDR1 SGHVS and CDR2 FQNEAQ. This CDR3 is 13 amino acids long. V was cut by 5 bases and J by 5 bases, with 10 bases left in between. CDR3 nucleotide sequence: TGTGCCAGCAGCCCAGACGAGGATCAGCCCCAGCATTTT. It codes for CASSPDEDQPQHF.

This chain links TRBV15 with TRBJ2-5; TRBD2 aligns across 7 bases. Germline CDR1 LNHNV, CDR2 YYDKDF (reference sequence). This CDR3 is built from 16 residues. V lost 2 bases and J lost 5; bases outside the gene matches: 11. The chain's CDR3 is CATSRSRGLDWETQYF. CDR3 DNA sequence: TGTGCCACCAGCAGATCCCGCGGACTAGATTGGGAGACCCAGTACTTC.

The chain joins TRBV9 to TRBJ2-5, with D possibly matching TRBD1 (6 bases). The CDR3 is 16 amino acids. CDR1 and CDR2 (germline): SGDLS, YYNGEE. Trimming pared 0 bases from V and 5 bases from J, leaving 17 bases between. The CDR3: CASSVGPSRGGETQYF. CDR3 bases: TGTGCCAGCAGCGTAGGCCCCTCCAGGGGTGGTGAGACCCAGTACTTC.

The V call is TRBV9, the J call TRBJ2-3, with TRBD2 matching over 7 bases. The length of the CDR3 is 17 residues. The V segment lost 4 bases and the J segment 6 bases; nucleotides outside the gene matches: 17. Germline V gene lookup returns CDR1 SGDLS and CDR2 YYNGEE. As DNA, the CDR3 is TGTGCCAGCAGCCCCTCCGCCGCTAGCGGATTCACGGATACGCAGTATTTT. Its translation: CASSPSAASGFTDTQYF.

The genes are TRBV2 and TRBJ1-2; no clear D. V lost 4 bases and J 4 bases, leaving 10 bases between the germline ends. The CDR3 runs 13 residues. The germline CDR1 and CDR2 sequences are SNHLY and FYNNEI. The CDR3 nucleotides are TGTGCCAGCAGTGTCGGCGGACTCTATGGCTACACCTTC. Its protein is CASSVGGLYGYTF.

This rearrangement joins TRBV7-9 to TRBJ2-7, with unresolved D. V gave up 0 bases and J gave up 3 bases, with 6 bases separating them. Looked up from germline, CDR1 is SEHNR and CDR2 is FQNEAQ (reference sequence). This CDR3 has 13 residues. The CDR3 is CASSLAGIYEQYF. CDR3 coding DNA: TGTGCCAGCAGCTTAGCTGGAATCTACGAGCAGTACTTC.

The V and J genes are TRBV7-6 and TRBJ2-5; 9 positions match TRBD2. This CDR3 has 15 residues. Germline V gives CDR1 SGHVS, CDR2 FNYEAQ. The V gene end was trimmed by 3 bases and the J gene end by 5 bases; junction bases not matched to a gene: 7. The DNA of the CDR3 is TGTGCCAGCAGCTTGGGCGGGGGGGATCCGGAGACCCAGTACTTC. Its translation: CASSLGGGDPETQYF.

In DNA, the CDR3 is TGCGCCAGCAGCTCAATCGGGGACAATGACGAGCAGTACTTC. Amino acids: CASSSIGDNDEQYF. The chain joins TRBV5-1 to TRBJ2-7, with D possibly being TRBD1 (6 bases). This CDR3 comprises 14 residues. The ends were cut back, 3 bases at V and 5 bases at J, with 15 bases in the middle. The germline V gene has CDR1 SGHRS and CDR2 YFSETQ.